These 2 T cell receptor beta chains share one sample of origin, sequenced in a study of blood T cell repertoires in COVID-19. The repertoire was sequenced with immunoSEQ multiplex PCR; TCRdb's copy has only in-frame clones and lacks some. The table includes about 250,000 clones, roughly 80% detected once. The source material was PBMCs or T cells enriched from blood (not recorded which). These receptors all stem from a man aged 35 to 55 who had been exposed to COVID-19.

This chain links TRBV7-2 with TRBJ2-1; 12 nucleotides align to TRBD2. Germline CDR1 is SGHTA and CDR2 is FQGNSA. The CDR3 sequence is 14 residues long. Trimming cost V 7 bases and J 5 bases; bases outside gene matches: 3. The CDR3 spells CASIRLAGDNEQFF. The CDR3 DNA is TGTGCCAGCATCAGACTAGCGGGAGACAATGAGCAGTTCTTC.

The chain carries TRBV6-5 and TRBJ2-3; 8 positions match TRBD2. Germline-derived CDR1 and CDR2 are MNHEY and SVGAGI. The V gene end was trimmed by 2 bases and the J gene end by 6 bases; junction bases not matched to a gene: 7. The CDR3 extends over 15 amino acids. The CDR3 spells CASSYVGLAADTQYF. The DNA for the CDR3 is TGTGCCAGCAGTTACGTTGGACTAGCTGCCGATACGCAGTATTTT.